A single sample gave rise to the 25 T cell receptor beta chains below, sequenced in a study of shared clonotypes between healthy human individuals. Produced via immunoSEQ multiplex PCR; TCRdb's table is partial and in-frame only. The table records a few hundred thousand clones, approximately 97% of them present only once. Sequenced: naive CD4+ T cells sorted from blood. Subset noted: CD45RA+ positively selected. All receptors derive from a woman aged 25 to 39 in good health.

The rearrangement uses TRBV7-6 and TRBJ2-3, with 13 nucleotides matching TRBD2. This CDR3 contains 17 residues. The V gene end was trimmed by 1 base and the J gene end by 2 bases; junction bases not matched to a gene: 3. Germline values: CDR1 SGHVS, CDR2 FNYEAQ. The CDR3 loop reads CASSLVGTSGDTDTQYF. The CDR3 coding sequence is TGTGCCAGCAGCTTAGTAGGGACTAGCGGGGACACAGATACGCAGTATTTT.

V gene TRBV30 combines with J gene TRBJ1-5; 8 bases are shared with TRBD1. V shed 7 bases and J 4 bases; nucleotides not matched to a gene: 6. The length of the CDR3 is 13 residues. Germline V gene sequence: CDR1 GTSNPN, CDR2 SVGIG (reference sequence). This CDR3 reads CAYTDRDNQPQHF. CDR3 coding DNA: TGTGCCTATACGGACAGGGATAATCAGCCCCAGCATTTT.

The gene calls are TRBV6-1 and TRBJ1-1, with no clear D. The germline gives CDR1 MNHNS, CDR2 SASEGT. V gave up 6 bases and J gave up 1 base, with 12 bases separating them. The length of the CDR3 is 14 residues. CDR3 nucleotide sequence: TGTGCCAGCAGCCCGACCTCAGAGAACACTGAAGCTTTCTTT. Translating gives CASSPTSENTEAFF.

This chain joins TRBV7-9 and TRBJ2-3; possibly TRBD2 for D (7 bases). The CDR3 loop spans 15 amino acids. V was clipped by 3 bases and J by 6 bases, with 16 bases between them. Per germline, CDR1 SEHNR and CDR2 FQNEAQ (reference sequence). CDR3 residues: CASSLRGRVADTQYF. The CDR3 nucleotides are TGTGCCAGCAGCTTGCGGGGGCGAGTGGCTGATACGCAGTATTTT.

This chain uses TRBV28 with TRBJ2-7, with 10 nucleotides matching TRBD1. This CDR3 has 12 residues. Germline CDR1 MDHEN, CDR2 SYDVKM. The CDR3 here is CATGQGLGGQYF. DNA of the CDR3: TGTGCTACGGGACAGGGGCTTGGGGGGCAGTACTTC.

This clone is a singleton in its sample. The V and J genes are TRBV21-1 and TRBJ2-7; the D call in the table, TRBD2, was not verified against the DNA. TRBV21-1 is designated a pseudogene. This CDR3 has 15 amino acids. This CDR3 is CASEACSGRTHEQYF. CDR3 nucleotides: TGTGCCAGCGAGGCGTGTAGCGGGAGGACCCACGAGCAGTACTTC.

The genes are TRBV5-4 and TRBJ1-1, with D hard to call. Between the trimmed V and J ends, which lost 1 base and 0 bases, there was a span of 10 bases. CDR3 length: 15 residues. CDR1 SGHNT and CDR2 YYREEE come from the germline V gene (reference sequence). CDR3 loop: CASSLKQQVNTEAFF. CDR3 DNA sequence: TGTGCCAGCAGCTTGAAACAGCAAGTGAACACTGAAGCTTTCTTT.

The V gene is TRBV2, the J gene TRBJ1-2, with D unclear. V lost 0 bases and J lost 3, with 2 bases in between. This CDR3 spans 12 amino acids. The germline CDR1 and CDR2 sequences are SNHLY and FYNNEI. CDR3 bases: TGTGCCAGCAGTGAAGCGGACTATGGCTACACCTTC. Protein: CASSEADYGYTF.

The V and J genes are TRBV7-3 and TRBJ2-7; 16 bases line up with TRBD2. Germline lookup yields CDR1 SGHTA and CDR2 FQGTGA. The V gene end was trimmed by 5 bases and the J gene end by 1 base; junction bases not matched to a gene: 11. The CDR3 spans 19 residues. The CDR3 DNA is TGTGCCAGCAGCCACGGGACTAGCGGGAGGGTGGCTAGGTCCTACGAGCAGTACTTC. Its translation: CASSHGTSGRVARSYEQYF.

CDR3 sequence (DNA): TGTGCCAGCAGTTTATTAGCGGGTCGTAGGGAGACCCAGTACTTC. Translation: CASSLLAGRRETQYF. This chain joins TRBV28 and TRBJ2-5, with 7 bases fitting TRBD2. The CDR3 totals 15 residues. The germline V gene encodes CDR1 MDHEN and CDR2 SYDVKM. V shed 1 base and J 5 bases; nucleotides not matched to a gene: 7.

The rearrangement links TRBV10-3 to TRBJ1-3; TRBD1 might be the D (5 bases). Germline CDR1 and CDR2: ENHRY and SYGVKD. The CDR3 extends over 15 amino acids. Trimming shortened V by 8 bases and J by 1 base, and 15 bases separated the two germline ends. The CDR3 loop is CAIGAGYSSGNTIYF. For the CDR3, the DNA is TGTGCCATCGGGGCAGGGTATTCTTCTGGAAACACCATATATTTT.

This chain uses TRBV15 with TRBJ1-5, with D tentatively TRBD1 (5 bases). CDR1 LNHNV and CDR2 YYDKDF come from the germline V gene (reference sequence). The germline V and J ends were trimmed by 0 bases and 4 bases, with 10 bases remaining between them. The CDR3 is 15 residues long. For the CDR3, the DNA is TGTGCCACCAGCAGAGACAGGGTTGGGAATCAGCCCCAGCATTTT. This gives the protein CATSRDRVGNQPQHF.

The genes are TRBV27 and TRBJ2-1; 7 positions match TRBD1. The germline gives CDR1 MNHEY, CDR2 SMNVEV (reference sequence). J lost 6 bases, V lost 7 bases, and 12 bases had no gene match. The CDR3 is 15 amino acids. The CDR3: CASTQFDGTANEQFF. The CDR3 nucleotides are TGTGCCAGCACCCAATTCGATGGGACAGCCAATGAGCAGTTCTTC.

The V and J genes are TRBV5-1 and TRBJ2-5; 9 bases fit TRBD1. The CDR3 extends over 15 amino acids. After removal of 4 bases from V and 5 bases from J, the junction contained 9 bases not matched to a gene. Germline CDR1 is SGHRS and CDR2 is YFSETQ. CDR3 nucleotide sequence: TGCGCCAGCAGCCACCGGACAGGGGATGGCGAGACCCAGTACTTC. It yields the protein CASSHRTGDGETQYF.

The chain carries TRBV30 and TRBJ2-3; D is unresolved. The V gene's germline CDR1 is GTSNPN and CDR2 SVGIG (reference sequence). This CDR3 is built from 14 residues. V shed 2 bases and J shed 0 bases, with 9 bases lying between them. The DNA of the CDR3 is TGTGCCTGGAGTAATATCAGGAGCACAGATACGCAGTATTTT. Translating it yields CAWSNIRSTDTQYF.

The rearrangement joins TRBV28 to TRBJ2-7; 11 bases fit TRBD2. The V segment lost 4 bases and the J segment 6 bases; nucleotides outside the gene matches: 5. The germline gives CDR1 MDHEN, CDR2 SYDVKM. The CDR3 spans 14 residues. This CDR3 is CASSSSLAGAEQYF. CDR3 nucleotides: TGTGCCAGCAGTTCTTCACTAGCGGGAGCCGAGCAGTACTTC.

This rearrangement joins TRBV10-1 to TRBJ2-7, with 11 bases matching TRBD2. J lost 4 bases, V lost 6 bases, and 8 bases had no gene match. In germline, CDR1 is WNHNN, CDR2 SYGVQD (reference sequence). The length of the CDR3 is 15 residues. CDR3 protein: CASSSGTSGSYEQYF. CDR3 DNA sequence: TGCGCCAGCAGCTCCGGGACTAGCGGAAGTTACGAGCAGTACTTC.

The chain employs TRBV6-6 and TRBJ2-2; D is possibly TRBD1 (5 bases). V dropped 2 bases and J dropped 6 bases, with 13 bases sitting between them. The germline gives CDR1 MNHNY, CDR2 SVGAGI (reference sequence). This CDR3 is 15 amino acids long. This CDR3 reads CASSYNLQGPGELFF. The DNA of the CDR3 is TGTGCCAGCAGTTACAACTTGCAGGGCCCCGGGGAGCTGTTTTTT.

This clone has only one observation. This chain connects TRBV10-1 to TRBJ2-7; D gene uncertain. Trimming shortened V by 5 bases and J by 2 bases, and 16 bases separated the two germline ends. The CDR3 contains 15 residues. The germline gives CDR1 WNHNN, CDR2 SYGVQD (reference sequence). The CDR3 DNA follows: TGCGCCAGCAGTCCCACCCAGAGCCGCCCCTACGAGCAGTACTTC. This encodes CASSPTQSRPYEQYF.

This clone was seen only once. The chain recombines TRBV4-2 with TRBJ1-3; D might be TRBD1 (6 bases). V lost 1 base and J 4 bases, leaving 8 bases between the germline ends. The germline V gene has CDR1 LGHNA and CDR2 YNFKEQ. The CDR3 is 14 residues long. The CDR3, as DNA: TGTGCCAGCAGCCAAGGACAGGAGGGAAACACCATATATTTT. It is translated as CASSQGQEGNTIYF.

This chain connects TRBV7-3 to TRBJ2-3, with TRBD2 matching 12 bases. The CDR3 runs 15 residues. With V trimmed by 4 bases and J by 5 bases, 4 bases remained unmatched. From germline, CDR1 is SGHTA and CDR2 FQGTGA. The CDR3 sequence is CASSSASGRGDTQYF. CDR3 coding DNA: TGTGCCAGCAGCTCCGCTAGCGGGAGGGGAGATACGCAGTATTTT.

This chain links TRBV28 with TRBJ2-7; unclear D gene. The CDR3 covers 13 residues. V dropped 5 bases and J dropped 3 bases, with 11 bases sitting between them. CDR1 and CDR2 from the germline V gene are MDHEN and SYDVKM. CDR3 nucleotides: TGTGCCAGCAGTACCCACACCCTCTACGAGCAGTACTTC. It encodes CASSTHTLYEQYF.

V is TRBV10-3 and J is TRBJ1-1; 8 bases fit TRBD1. Germline V gives CDR1 ENHRY, CDR2 SYGVKD. V lost 3 bases to trimming and J lost 4 bases; unmatched junction nucleotides: 1. The CDR3 sequence is 13 residues long. CDR3: CAISEQGGTEAFF. Written as DNA, the CDR3 is TGTGCCATCAGTGAACAGGGGGGCACTGAAGCTTTCTTT.

The chain employs TRBV28 and TRBJ2-7, with TRBD2 matching 10 bases. Germline V gene data show CDR1 as MDHEN and CDR2 as SYDVKM. The CDR3 contains 15 residues. The V and J ends lost 2 bases and 4 bases, in that order; junction bases with no gene match: 5. DNA of the CDR3: TGTGCCAGCAGTTTAGGACTAGCGGTGGGGTACGAGCAGTACTTC. It yields the protein CASSLGLAVGYEQYF.

As to this clone: The sample holds other DNA sequences that translate to the same CDR3. This sequence joins TRBV11-2 and TRBJ2-5; D call uncertain. The CDR3 consists of 11 residues. Trimming took 5 bases from V and 1 from J, leaving 2 bases between them. Germline V gene lookup returns CDR1 SGHAT and CDR2 FQNNGV. The CDR3 coding sequence is TGTGCCAGCAGCACCCAAGAGACCCAGTACTTC. Encoded protein: CASSTQETQYF.